These 27 T cell receptor beta chains share one sample of origin, sequenced in a study of blood T cells in healthy people across ages. Primers used in a second PCR of roughly 7 to 12 cycles were a sample-barcoded 5' primer and a J-beta primer mix. Via MiXCR, TCRdb re-called the 5' RACE reads, giving one row per CDR3 protein. The sample has some 1.5 million distinct CDR3 sequences, roughly 27% seen once; the top ten hold around 7.7%. Sequences were obtained from blood. All receptors derive from a woman aged 30 to 39 in good health.

This clonotype was seen many times. This rearrangement joins TRBV24-1 to TRBJ2-3; D gene ambiguous. CDR3 length: 17 amino acids. V lost 3 bases to trimming and J lost 4 bases, with 19 bases between them. Per the germline V gene, CDR1 is KGHDR and CDR2 is SFDVKD. The CDR3 DNA is TGTGCCACCAGTGATGGGCGAAGGACCATTAGCCCAGATACGCAGTATTTT. Translated: CATSDGRRTISPDTQYF.

This clonotype was recorded once. One base separates it from a far larger clone, so it is likely a read error. V is TRBV3-1 and J is TRBJ2-3; 7 bases line up with TRBD2. This CDR3 is 14 amino acids long. The J segment lost 1 base and the V segment lost 2 bases, leaving 0 bases of the junction unmatched. Germline CDR1 is LGHDT and CDR2 is YNNKEL (reference sequence). CDR3 protein: CASSQLAGTDTQYF. In DNA, the CDR3 is TGTGCCAGCAGCCAACTAGCGGGCACAGATACGCAGTATTTT.

The chain links TRBV18 to TRBJ2-2, with TRBD1 matching 8 bases. Germline V gene lookup returns CDR1 KGHSH and CDR2 LQKENI. The CDR3 is 19 residues long. Unmatched junction bases numbered 17, after V lost 4 bases and J lost 4 bases. CDR3 sequence: CASSRTGTSLRKPTGELFF. The CDR3 region has the DNA TGTGCCAGCTCACGGACAGGGACCAGCTTGAGGAAGCCCACCGGGGAGCTGTTTTTT.

In its sample, this clonotype was seen a few times. The rearrangement links TRBV27 to TRBJ2-1; D could derive from TRBD1 or TRBD2 (6 bases each). Germline CDR1 is MNHEY and CDR2 is SMNVEV (reference sequence). The CDR3 is made up of 15 amino acids. Between the trimmed V and J ends, which lost 5 bases and 7 bases, there was a span of 18 bases. In nucleotides, the CDR3 is TGTGCCAGCAGTCCCATCGACAGGAGGGGTAATGAGCAGTTCTTC. It codes for CASSPIDRRGNEQFF.

This clonotype was detected many times. The V and J genes are TRBV29-1 and TRBJ2-5, with 8 positions matching TRBD2. The CDR3 extends over 15 amino acids. Per the germline V gene, CDR1 is SQVTM and CDR2 is ANQGSEA. Trimming cost V 1 base and J 4 bases; bases outside gene matches: 8. The chain's CDR3 is CSVEVAGGYPETQYF. The CDR3, as DNA: TGCAGCGTTGAAGTGGCGGGGGGCTATCCAGAGACCCAGTACTTC.

This clonotype was recorded at least ten times. The J gene is TRBJ2-5, the V gene TRBV5-4; D uncertain. Germline assignment: CDR1 SGHNT and CDR2 YYREEE (reference sequence). The V end was cut by 4 bases, the J end by 4 bases, with 17 bases between. The CDR3 covers 15 residues. CDR3 nucleotides: TGTGCCAGCAGCGTCGACCCGTCTCGGATAGAGACCCAGTACTTC. It specifies CASSVDPSRIETQYF.

As for this clonotype: A read error may explain this, as a much larger clone is one base away. The V gene is TRBV7-3, the J gene TRBJ2-5; 11 positions match TRBD2. CDR1 and CDR2 (germline): SGHTA, FQGTGA. CDR3 length: 15 residues. Here the CDR3 DNA reads TGTGCCAGCAGCCAGACTAGCGGGGATCAAGAGACCCGGTACTTC. The encoded protein is CASSQTSGDQETRYF.

Only a few counts were recorded for this clonotype. V gene TRBV10-3 combines with J gene TRBJ2-1, with TRBD2 matching 7 bases. Germline V CDR1 and CDR2: ENHRY, SYGVKD. There are 15 residues in the CDR3. V was clipped by 3 bases and J by 9 bases; unmatched bases: 11. CDR3 residues: CAISDPGREGSEQFF. The CDR3 DNA reads TGTGCCATCAGTGACCCGGGGAGGGAGGGATCTGAGCAGTTCTTC.

The V and J genes are TRBV7-9 and TRBJ2-7; TRBD2 might be the D (6 bases). Trimming removed 2 bases from V and 2 bases from J, with 28 bases in between. In germline, CDR1 is SEHNR, CDR2 FQNEAQ (reference sequence). This CDR3 has 20 residues. The CDR3, as DNA: TGTGCCAGCAGCTTAACGGGTCTGGGAGCGGACGGGAGTGGGACCTACGAGCAGTACTTC. Translated: CASSLTGLGADGSGTYEQYF.

The rearrangement joins TRBV12-3 or TRBV12-4 to TRBJ2-3, with a weak D call TRBD2 (5 bases). This CDR3 region has 12 residues. V was shortened by 6 bases and J by 4 bases, with 8 bases between the two germline ends. Here the CDR3 reads CASRNSADTQYF. CDR3 nucleotide sequence: TGTGCCAGCAGAAATAGCGCAGATACGCAGTATTTT.

As to this clonotype: Compared with germline, one end of the junction differs, possibly owing to a read error. The J gene is TRBJ2-5, the V gene TRBV30; D is ambiguous. Germline CDR1 and CDR2: GTSNPN and SVGIG (reference sequence). The CDR3 loop spans 16 amino acids. The chain's CDR3 is CAWSKSRPPIQGTQYF. For the CDR3, the DNA is TGTGCCTGGAGTAAAAGCCGGCCGCCTATTCAAGGGACCCAGTACTTC. The full variable domain, completed using reference TRBV30 and TRBJ2-5, is SQTIHQWPATLVQPVGSPLSLECTVEGTSNPNLYWYRQAAGRGLQLLFYSVGIGQISSEVPQNLSASRPQDRQFILSSKKLLLSDSGFYLCAWSKSRPPIQGTQYFGPGTRLLVL.

About this clonotype itself: The junction departs from the called germline gene at one end, perhaps through a read error. V is TRBV5-1 and J is TRBJ2-2, with 11 bases lining up with TRBD2. CDR1 SGHRS and CDR2 YFSETQ come from the germline V gene. The CDR3 runs to 16 residues. The CDR3 reads CASSPLAGVSTVELFF. DNA for the CDR3: TGCGCCAGCAGCCCACTAGCGGGGGTTAGCACCGTGGAGCTGTTTTTT.

In its sample, this clonotype was seen a few times. This sequence joins TRBV5-1 and TRBJ2-5; tentatively, D is TRBD1 or TRBD2 (6 bases each). The CDR3 has 13 residues. In germline, CDR1 is SGHRS, CDR2 YFSETQ. V was clipped by 1 base and J by 10 bases, with 14 bases between them. CDR3 amino acids: CASSLRPEGDQYF. Written as DNA, the CDR3 is TGCGCCAGCAGCTTGCGCCCGGAGGGGGACCAGTACTTC.

This rearrangement joins TRBV4-1 to TRBJ2-2; a weak D match, TRBD1 (7 bases). The CDR3 contains 14 residues. V lost 4 bases and J 7 bases, leaving 13 bases between the germline ends. CDR1 is MGHRA and CDR2 is YSYEKL in the germline V gene. The CDR3 nucleotides are TGCGCCAGCAGCCGGACAGGAGGGGTCGGGGAGCTGTTTTTT. This translates into CASSRTGGVGELFF.

This chain links TRBV20-1 with TRBJ2-5, with D unclear. V was cut by 5 bases and J by 3 bases, with 13 bases left in between. Germline V CDR1 and CDR2: DFQATT, SNEGSKA (reference sequence). CDR3 length: 13 residues. The CDR3 DNA reads as TGCAGTGCTCCCGGAAATCGGAAAGAGACCCAGTACTTC. Its protein is CSAPGNRKETQYF.

This clonotype has ten or more counts. The rearrangement joins TRBV20-1 to TRBJ2-7, with D perhaps assigned TRBD1 or TRBD2 (5 bases each). CDR3 length equals 15 residues. V lost 0 bases and J 9 bases, leaving 21 bases between the germline ends. Germline V gene sequence: CDR1 DFQATT, CDR2 SNEGSKA (reference sequence). The DNA for the CDR3 is TGCAGTGCTAGAGATTCCTCCGGGACGAAGTTCGCGCAGTACTTC. This codes for CSARDSSGTKFAQYF.

The rearrangement links TRBV2 to TRBJ2-1; 9 positions match TRBD2. The CDR3 loop spans 14 amino acids. Germline CDR1 SNHLY, CDR2 FYNNEI. Unmatched junction bases numbered 3, after V lost 3 bases and J lost 6 bases. CDR3 loop: CASSDGTSSNEQFF. The CDR3 coding sequence is TGTGCCAGCAGTGACGGGACTAGCTCCAATGAGCAGTTCTTC.

The sample holds a few counts of this clonotype. CDR3 sequence reads: CASSLGTNVISGYTF. Written as DNA, the CDR3 is TGTGCCAGCAGCTTGGGTACCAATGTAATCTCTGGCTACACCTTC. The chain joins TRBV7-9 to TRBJ1-2; the D is unclear. Looked up from germline, CDR1 is SEHNR and CDR2 is FQNEAQ (reference sequence). The CDR3 has 15 residues. Trimming pared 3 bases from V and 7 bases from J, leaving 18 bases between.

V is TRBV6-2 or TRBV6-3 and J is TRBJ1-2; possibly TRBD1 for D (6 bases). V gave up 6 bases and J gave up 6 bases, with 23 bases separating them. This CDR3 is built from 16 residues. Germline V lookup: CDR1 MNHEY, CDR2 SVGEGT. CDR3 DNA sequence: TGTGCCAGCAGAAAGACAGGTGCCGGACCGGAAGATGGCTACACCTTC. This gives the protein CASRKTGAGPEDGYTF.

This clonotype was seen repeatedly, ten times or more. The V gene is TRBV20-1, the J gene TRBJ2-7; 10 positions agree with TRBD1. Germline CDR1 and CDR2: DFQATT and SNEGSKA (reference sequence). CDR3 length: 13 amino acids. With 3 bases clipped from V and 7 bases from J, the junction kept 6 bases outside the gene matches. The CDR3 region has the DNA TGCAGTGCTAGCACGGGACAGGGGTTAGAGCAGTACTTC. It translates to CSASTGQGLEQYF.

Points on this clonotype: A much larger clone differs from this one at a single base, so this may be a read error. This chain links TRBV5-1 with TRBJ2-7, with 7 bases identical to TRBD2. Trimming took 8 bases from V and 7 from J; bases not matched to a gene: 15. CDR3 length: 14 amino acids. Germline CDR1 and CDR2: SGHRS and YFSETQ. The CDR3 loop reads CASRTGGGYNEQYF. CDR3 sequence (DNA): TGCGCCAGTCGGACTGGGGGGGGATACAATGAGCAGTACTTC.

This chain joins TRBV5-1 and TRBJ2-1; 8 nucleotides match TRBD2. The V segment lost 7 bases and the J segment 8 bases; nucleotides outside the gene matches: 8. Germline values: CDR1 SGHRS, CDR2 YFSETQ. This CDR3 has 13 amino acids. As DNA, the CDR3 is TGCGCCAGCCGGAGCGGGGGCGGGGATGAGCAGTTCTTC. Encoded protein: CASRSGGGDEQFF.

Ten or more counts support this clonotype. This sequence joins TRBV29-1 and TRBJ2-3, with 7 bases identical to TRBD1. CDR1 is SQVTM and CDR2 is ANQGSEA in the germline V gene. This CDR3 spans 11 amino acids. V gave up 5 bases and J gave up 5 bases; unmatched junction bases: 1. The CDR3, as DNA: TGCAGCGTTCACAGGGGAGATACGCAGTATTTT. Translating it yields CSVHRGDTQYF.

The chain uses TRBV5-1 and TRBJ2-3; 9 bases map to TRBD1. Trimming removed 4 bases from V and 4 bases from J; junction bases left unmatched: 10. CDR3 length: 16 residues. Germline CDR1 reads SGHRS; CDR2 reads YFSETQ. The CDR3 reads CASSTGQGGFADTQYF. CDR3 nucleotides: TGCGCCAGCAGCACGGGACAGGGCGGGTTTGCAGATACGCAGTATTTT.

This clonotype was detected many times. The rearrangement links TRBV2 to TRBJ1-2, with no clear D. Germline V CDR1 and CDR2: SNHLY, FYNNEI. V was pared by 2 bases and J by 8 bases, with 9 bases between. The CDR3 totals 12 residues. The CDR3 coding sequence is TGTGCCAGCAGTGAACCCCCCGGGGGCTACACCTTC. This gives the protein CASSEPPGGYTF.

This chain connects TRBV20-1 to TRBJ2-3, with 15 nucleotides matching TRBD2. This CDR3 comprises 16 residues. Germline V gene lookup returns CDR1 DFQATT and CDR2 SNEGSKA (reference sequence). After removal of 6 bases from V and 9 bases from J, the junction contained 13 bases not matched to a gene. CDR3 sequence: CSAYPAGLAGGGTQYF. CDR3 nucleotide sequence: TGCAGTGCCTACCCGGCGGGACTAGCGGGGGGAGGCACGCAGTATTTT.

This clonotype showed up just a few times. The chain combines TRBV3-1 with TRBJ2-1; D might be TRBD1 (6 bases). Trimming took 3 bases from V and 1 from J, leaving 16 bases between them. Germline V gene data show CDR1 as LGHDT and CDR2 as YNNKEL (reference sequence). CDR3 length: 17 residues. In nucleotides, the CDR3 is TGTGCCAGCAGCCAGAGTTTAGCGAGGGGGTCCTACAATGAGCAGTTCTTC. It encodes CASSQSLARGSYNEQFF.